This section outlines one T cell receptor (beta chain) sequence together with its context. This entry comes from a study of blood T cell repertoires in COVID-19. Method: immunoSEQ multiplex PCR; TCRdb's copy keeps in-frame clones and lacks some. The sample lists 300,000 or so clones, approximately 89% occurring once. This CDR3 has 16 residues. The V and J ends lost 5 bases and 7 bases, in that order; junction bases with no gene match: 9. Germline loops: CDR1 SGHTA, CDR2 FQGNSA. The sequencing input was PBMCs or T cells enriched from blood (not recorded which). This sequence was found in a woman aged 50 to 60 who had been exposed to COVID-19. The V call is TRBV7-2, the J call TRBJ1-5; the match to TRBD1 covers 12 bases. CDR3 amino acids: CASSLGQGASLQPQHF. CDR3 in DNA: TGTGCCAGCAGCCTGGGACAGGGGGCATCTTTACAGCCCCAGCATTTT.